This TCR beta chain comes out of a study of cytomegalovirus exposure and HLA in healthy donors (dated by TCRdb to the late 2010s). Study-level background: In an earlier analysis of some 550 of the donors, 250 to 350 Gb of sequence data and 120 million or so unique TCR beta sequences from roughly 190 million T cells were reported. Approximately 310 gigabases of sequencing data and 70 million to 100 million unique TCR sequences made up an early release that covered approximately 700 HLA-typed donors. The genetic ancestry cluster associated with self-reported Caucasian donors included 81% of the roughly 400 genotyped donors. The study was designed to test whether signatures of past pathogen exposure could be identified by cataloging public T cell receptors. The T cell repertoires of roughly 660 subjects were profiled by immunosequencing and related to cytomegalovirus serostatus. A separate validation cohort of some 130 different subjects was used in addition to the approximately 700-subject first cohort. High-throughput TCR immunosequencing, statistical association of individual TCRs with disease status, and machine learning were combined to predict cytomegalovirus infection status. In a later analysis, previously published TCR beta repertoires from about 670 donors were re-analyzed and high-resolution HLA genotyping was added so that TCR occurrence patterns could be studied. The later analysis used no new phenotypic data to find candidate immune exposures, relying instead on TCR beta sequences and their occurrence across donors. An earlier analysis of approximately 640 of the donors applied high-throughput TCR beta sequencing to assess whether each TCR beta V gene segment acted as functional or pseudogenic. Donor age, sex, ethnicity and CMV serostatus were compiled together with the repertoire data. Genome-wide SNP genotypes for about 55% of the roughly 670 donors were used in a later genetic analysis, which treated that subset as a discovery cohort. All discovery cohort repertoires had been generated using a single sequencing platform. HLA typing included class I and class II loci at four-digit resolution. Typing coverage varied by locus: about 620-630 donors for A, B, C, DRB1 and DQB1; more than 500 for DQA1; about 600 for DPA1; under 490 for DPB1. A handful of DR-DQ haplotypes were treated as single units for association and clustering because of strong linkage in the cohort. Among 398 genotyped donors of the cohort, an average of around 240,000 unique TCR beta nucleotide sequences were sequenced per donor, roughly 20% of them non-productive.

The cohort was made up of approximately 670 healthy bone marrow donors. All cohort members were sampled while nominally healthy, although unrecorded immune exposures were likely present. The donor was CMV seropositive and belonged to the group of 250 to 300 seropositive cohort members. A peripheral blood sample was collected from each donor, and TCR beta sequencing was performed on peripheral blood mononuclear cells. The Qiagen DNeasy Blood Extraction Kit was used to extract genomic DNA from the blood cell samples. CDR1 is given as SGHNT and CDR2 as YYREEE, both from the germline V gene (reference sequence). From cysteine to phenylalanine, the CDR3 is 13 amino acids long. Only the CDR3 DNA is retained, 39 bases long and in frame from the first base. Trimming costs V 0 bases and J 5 bases, and their ends lie 6 bases apart. The research as a whole found: At a false discovery rate of 0.05, a later analysis linked around 17,000 TCR beta sequences to specific HLA alleles. A later analysis found that most CMV-associated TCR beta chains appeared HLA-restricted, with HLA associations seemingly driven largely by CMV exposure. Most TCR sequences were observed very rarely across donors, whereas some public TCRs were present in many individuals. In a later analysis, TCR association rates were found to vary across HLA loci, with the most associated TCRs seen for DRB1 alleles and the fewest for HLA-C alleles. In an earlier analysis of over 550 of the donors, most TCR beta V segments were observed in productive rearrangements about 87% or about 30% of the time, broadly matching IMGT annotations. Because some donors lacked HLA typing at each locus, the association tests relied only on the typed subset. In both the original and validation cohorts, the classifier was reported to diagnose cytomegalovirus status with high specificity and sensitivity. A group of highly shared sequence variants was considered likely to be a technical artifact of the sequencing pipeline. The authors suggested that the approach could potentially be extended to other disease states and immunological phenotypes. Because the 87-base-pair reads could not distinguish some IMGT-functional V segments, including TRBV6-2 and TRBV6-3, those segments were excluded. The only immune exposure information available for the cohort was CMV serostatus. In the study, some 160 TCR beta chains were listed as associated with cytomegalovirus. Strong co-occurrence of HLA alleles, especially DR and DQ, made assigning TCR associations to individual alleles difficult. A further reported finding was that TCR beta sequences accurately predicted the HLA-A and HLA-B alleles for most subjects in the first cohort. In vitro tests confirmed that a few of the cytomegalovirus-associated TCR beta chains recognize cytomegalovirus antigens. V-gene and J-gene trimming of TCR beta chains was associated with a missense DCLRE1C variant in a later genetic analysis, and the association was replicated in an independent cohort. In a later analysis, HLA-associated TCR beta chains showed more clonal expansion and lower generation probabilities than non-associated chains that were equally common. According to a later genetic analysis, donors in an Asian-associated ancestry cluster had fewer N-insertions in productive TCRs than the approximately 710-donor mean. Because counts were too low, around 17 rarely observed V segments, including chromosome 9 orphons, were left out of the earlier analysis of some 600 of the donors. Correlated functional status among segregating V segments might reflect linkage disequilibrium, but an unknown experimental factor could not be ruled out. In a later analysis, several top co-occurrence clusters were reported to appear linked to parvovirus B19, influenza, CMV and Epstein-Barr virus. In this cohort, only TCR beta chains were sequenced, and detectable features were limited by the absence of alpha or paired-chain data. Roughly uniform sequencing depth across donors was assumed in presence/absence analyses, although this assumption may not hold.

Comment on this clone: Its antigen is currently not known. Base qualities are not at hand, and no much larger clone is one base apart.

Libraries came from the immunoSEQ multiplex PCR assay. For the multiplex PCR, a mixture combining 60 forward primers for TCR Vbeta segments and 13 reverse primers for TCR Jbeta segments was used. A multiplex PCR assay on genomic DNA amplified the CDR3 region of rearranged TCR beta genes. Amplified TCR beta libraries were sequenced as 87-base-pair reads on the Illumina HiSeq System. Per the authors' processing: In a later analysis, approximately 74 million unique TCR beta chains were counted across the roughly 610 repertoires, and around 10 million of these chains were shared by at least two donors. Raw reads were error-corrected and collapsed into unique sequences with a nearest-neighbor algorithm that merged closely related sequences to remove PCR and sequencing errors. V, D and J gene segments were assigned by aligning CDR3 sequences to IMGT reference sequences. For a sequence to be retained, at least a six-nucleotide match to both a V gene segment and a J gene segment was required. Rearrangements were called productive when the CDR3 lacked stop codons and stayed in frame with V and J; all others were non-productive. Following IMGT convention, CDR3 was defined as the stretch from the second conserved V-encoded cysteine to the conserved J-encoded phenylalanine. In an earlier analysis of more than 550 of the donors, sequences lacking an unambiguous match to a single V gene segment were excluded. In an earlier analysis of approximately 550 of the donors, V segments were called functional above 56.7% productive rearrangements and were called segregating when the between-donor standard deviation exceeded 5%. A statistical classification framework was developed to diagnose cytomegalovirus status using the catalog of TCR beta chain sequences. A later analysis assigned V and J genes by comparing TCR nucleotide sequences with IMGT/GENE-DB human TR gene sequences. Using the TCRdist pipeline, a later analysis assigned CDR3 sequences along with most-parsimonious VDJ recombination scenarios. In a later analysis, each TCR beta chain was defined by its CDR3 amino acid sequence together with its V-gene family, and reads lacking a unique V-gene family were excluded. In a later analysis, approximately 590 highly shared, low-generation-probability nucleotide sequences were removed to address suspected cross-contamination and a sequencing artifact. A later analysis calculated a clonal expansion index for each public chain from normalized within-repertoire ranks of inferred template counts. In a later analysis, generation probabilities were computed with a VDJ recombination model fitted to out-of-frame rearrangements, and the resulting probabilities were checked against IGoR. Hypergeometric tests were used in a later analysis to score TCR-TCR, TCR-HLA and TCR-CMV co-occurrence, with a repertoire-size bias correction applied to the TCR pairs. In a later analysis, false discovery rates were estimated by permuting HLA or CMV assignments 20 times. In a later analysis, co-occurring TCRs were grouped with DBSCAN, and TCRdist sequence similarity was added when clustering was performed within HLA-allele-positive subsets. Repertoires with fewer than 30,000 or more than 120,000 public chains, plus five repertoires with anomalous nucleotide sharing, were excluded from co-occurrence clustering. In TCRdb, the immuneACCESS table is reduced to in-frame sequences with V and J assigned. These tables do not hold every clone; where another copy was compared, an unresolved V gene accounts for under half, and the others remain unexplained. The V and J calls and clone size are taken from that table; D and trimming were inferred from the DNA. The table for this sample lists 75,000 to 90,000 clones; about four fifths of them were counted only once. Clones ranked in the top ten supply 4.5% to 7% of the sample.

The source material was PBMCs. Recombination connected TRBV5-4 to TRBJ2-1; there is no confident call for the D gene. This TCR was recovered from a male donor in good health and CMV-seropositive. Here the CDR3 is given as CASSLVQNNEQFF. The DNA sequence is given as TGTGCCAGCAGCTTGGTCCAGAACAATGAGCAGTTCTTC.